This T cell receptor beta chain was identified in a study of blood T cell repertoires in COVID-19. Data came from immunoSEQ multiplex PCR; TCRdb stores just in-frame clones and leaves some out. In the table there are 110,000 to 150,000 clones, around three quarters of which are singletons. Trimming pared 5 bases from V and 3 bases from J, leaving 20 bases between. Germline loops: CDR1 MNHEY, CDR2 SMNVEV (reference sequence). CDR3 length: 16 amino acids. The TCR originated in a man in his fifties with active or convalescent COVID-19. Sequenced material: peripheral blood. The chain couples TRBV27 to TRBJ2-7; TRBD1 might be the D (6 bases). The CDR3 here is CASSPQTGLRIYEQYF. CDR3 nucleotides: TGTGCCAGCAGTCCACAGACAGGTCTCAGGATCTACGAGCAGTACTTC.